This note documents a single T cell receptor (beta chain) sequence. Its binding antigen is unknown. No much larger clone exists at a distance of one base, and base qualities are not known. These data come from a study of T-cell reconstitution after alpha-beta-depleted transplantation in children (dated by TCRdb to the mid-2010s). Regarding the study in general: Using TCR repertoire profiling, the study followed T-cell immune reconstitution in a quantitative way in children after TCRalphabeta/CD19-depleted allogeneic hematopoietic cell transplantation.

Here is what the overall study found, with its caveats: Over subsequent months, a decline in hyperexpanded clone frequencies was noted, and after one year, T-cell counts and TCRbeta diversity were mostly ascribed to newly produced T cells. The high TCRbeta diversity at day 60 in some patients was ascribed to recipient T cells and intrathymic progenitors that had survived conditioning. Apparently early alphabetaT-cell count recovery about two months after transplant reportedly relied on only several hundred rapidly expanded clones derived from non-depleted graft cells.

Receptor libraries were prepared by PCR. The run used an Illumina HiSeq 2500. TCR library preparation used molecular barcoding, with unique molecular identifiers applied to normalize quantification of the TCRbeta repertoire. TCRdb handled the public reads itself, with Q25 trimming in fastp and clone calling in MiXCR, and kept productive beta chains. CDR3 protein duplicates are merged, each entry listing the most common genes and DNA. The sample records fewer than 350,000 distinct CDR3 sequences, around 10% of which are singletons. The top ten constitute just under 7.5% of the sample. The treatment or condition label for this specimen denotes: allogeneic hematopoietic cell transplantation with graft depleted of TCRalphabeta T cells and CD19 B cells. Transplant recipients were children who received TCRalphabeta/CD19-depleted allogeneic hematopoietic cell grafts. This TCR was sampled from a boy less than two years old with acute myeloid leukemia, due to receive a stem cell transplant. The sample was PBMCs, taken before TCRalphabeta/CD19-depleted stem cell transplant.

The DNA sequence reads TGCAGCGTTGAGGGCAGGGGGCGATGGGGACGGGGCTACACCTTC. Its protein product is CSVEGRGRWGRGYTF. The chain employs TRBV29-1 and TRBJ1-2; 8 middle bases align to TRBD1. As encoded in the germline V gene, CDR1 is SQVTM while CDR2 is ANQGSEA. Here V drops 3 bases and J drops 8 bases, and the junction holds 14 bases not matched to any gene. The CDR3 covers 15 residues, taking in both the cysteine and the phenylalanine. Only the CDR3 region is kept as DNA, spanning 45 bases read in frame from base 1.